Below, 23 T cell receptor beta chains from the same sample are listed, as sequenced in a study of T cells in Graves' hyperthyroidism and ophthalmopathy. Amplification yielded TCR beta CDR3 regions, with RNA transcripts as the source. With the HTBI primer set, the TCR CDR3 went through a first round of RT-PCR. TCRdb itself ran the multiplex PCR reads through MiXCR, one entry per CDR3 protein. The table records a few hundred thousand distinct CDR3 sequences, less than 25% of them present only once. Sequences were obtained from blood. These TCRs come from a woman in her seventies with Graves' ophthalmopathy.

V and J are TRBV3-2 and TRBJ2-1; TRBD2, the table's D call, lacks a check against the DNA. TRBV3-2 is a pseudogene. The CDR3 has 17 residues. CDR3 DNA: TGTGCCAGCAGCCAAGATGAGCCTAGCGGGAGTTACAATGAGCAGTTCTTC. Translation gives CASSQDEPSGSYNEQFF.

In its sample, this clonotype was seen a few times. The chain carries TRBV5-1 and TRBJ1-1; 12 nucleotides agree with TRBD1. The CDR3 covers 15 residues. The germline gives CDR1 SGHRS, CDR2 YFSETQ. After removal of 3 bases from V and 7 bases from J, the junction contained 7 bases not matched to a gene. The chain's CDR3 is CASSSQGQGAGEAFF. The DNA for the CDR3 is TGCGCCAGCAGCTCCCAGGGACAGGGGGCTGGTGAAGCTTTCTTT.

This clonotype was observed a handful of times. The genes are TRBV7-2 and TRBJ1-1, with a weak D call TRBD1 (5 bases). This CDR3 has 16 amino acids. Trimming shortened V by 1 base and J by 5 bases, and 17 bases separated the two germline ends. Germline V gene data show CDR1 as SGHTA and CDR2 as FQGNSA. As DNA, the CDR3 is TGTGCCAGCAGCTTAGAGGTTCGGACACTAGGGACTGAAGCTTTCTTT. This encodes CASSLEVRTLGTEAFF.

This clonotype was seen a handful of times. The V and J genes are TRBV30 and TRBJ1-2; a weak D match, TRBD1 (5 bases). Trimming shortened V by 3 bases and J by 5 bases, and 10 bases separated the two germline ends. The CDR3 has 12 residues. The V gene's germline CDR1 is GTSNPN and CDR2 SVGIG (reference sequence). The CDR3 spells CAWSQGVYGYTF. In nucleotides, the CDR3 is TGTGCCTGGAGCCAGGGAGTATATGGCTACACCTTC.

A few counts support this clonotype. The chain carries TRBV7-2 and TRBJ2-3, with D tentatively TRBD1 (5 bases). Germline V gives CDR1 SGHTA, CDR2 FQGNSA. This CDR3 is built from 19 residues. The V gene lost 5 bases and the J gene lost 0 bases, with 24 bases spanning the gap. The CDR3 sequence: CASSLPPDITRASTDTQYF. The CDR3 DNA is TGTGCCAGCAGCCTCCCCCCGGACATAACCCGAGCAAGCACAGATACGCAGTATTTT.

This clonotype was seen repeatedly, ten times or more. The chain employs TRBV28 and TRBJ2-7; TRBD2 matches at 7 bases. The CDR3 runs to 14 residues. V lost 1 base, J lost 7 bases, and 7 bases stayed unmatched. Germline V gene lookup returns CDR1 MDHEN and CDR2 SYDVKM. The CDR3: CASSLFGGSGEQYF. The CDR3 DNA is TGTGCCAGCAGTTTATTCGGGGGGTCTGGGGAGCAGTACTTC.

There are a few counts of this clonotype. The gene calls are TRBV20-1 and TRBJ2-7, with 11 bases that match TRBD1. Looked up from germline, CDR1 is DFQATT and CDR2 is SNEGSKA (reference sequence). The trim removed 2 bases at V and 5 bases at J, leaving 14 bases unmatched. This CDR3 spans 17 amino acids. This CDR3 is CSARRGTGGRSRHEQYF. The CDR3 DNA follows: TGCAGTGCTAGACGAGGGACAGGGGGACGGAGTCGCCACGAGCAGTACTTC.

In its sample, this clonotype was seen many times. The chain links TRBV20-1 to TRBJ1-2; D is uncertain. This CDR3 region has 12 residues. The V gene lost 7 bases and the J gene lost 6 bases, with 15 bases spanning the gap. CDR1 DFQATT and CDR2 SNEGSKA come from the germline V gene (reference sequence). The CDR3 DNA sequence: TGCAGTGTTCCCGTAGGGTTAGATGGCTACACCTTC. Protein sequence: CSVPVGLDGYTF.

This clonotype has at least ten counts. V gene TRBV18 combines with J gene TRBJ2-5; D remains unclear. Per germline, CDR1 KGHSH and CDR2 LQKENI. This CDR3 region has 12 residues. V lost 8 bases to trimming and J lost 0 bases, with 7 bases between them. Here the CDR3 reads CASSPYQETQYF. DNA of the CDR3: TGTGCCAGCAGCCCGTACCAAGAGACCCAGTACTTC. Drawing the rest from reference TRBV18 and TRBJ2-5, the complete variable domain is NAGVMQNPRHLVRRRGQEARLRCSPMKGHSHVYWYRQLPEEGLKFMVYLQKENIIDESGMPKERFSAEFPKEGPSILRIQQVVRGDSAAYFCASSPYQETQYFGPGTRLLVL.

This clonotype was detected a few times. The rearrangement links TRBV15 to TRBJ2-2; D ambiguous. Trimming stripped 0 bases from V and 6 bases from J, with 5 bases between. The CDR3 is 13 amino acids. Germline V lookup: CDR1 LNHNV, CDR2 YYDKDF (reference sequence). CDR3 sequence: CATSRDPAGELFF. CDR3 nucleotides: TGTGCCACCAGCAGAGATCCGGCCGGGGAGCTGTTTTTT.

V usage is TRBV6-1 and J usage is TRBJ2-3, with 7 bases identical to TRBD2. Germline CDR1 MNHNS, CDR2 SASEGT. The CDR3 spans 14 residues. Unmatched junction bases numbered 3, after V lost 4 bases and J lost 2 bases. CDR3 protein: CASSGLAATDTQYF. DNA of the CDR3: TGTGCCAGCAGTGGACTAGCAGCCACAGATACGCAGTATTTT.

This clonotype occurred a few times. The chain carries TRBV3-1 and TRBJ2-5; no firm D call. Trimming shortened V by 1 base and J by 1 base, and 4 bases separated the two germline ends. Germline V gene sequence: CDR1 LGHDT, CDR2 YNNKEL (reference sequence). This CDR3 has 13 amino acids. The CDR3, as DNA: TGTGCCAGCAGCCAAGGTGGCCAAGAGACCCAGTACTTC. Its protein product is CASSQGGQETQYF.

In DNA form, the CDR3 reads TGCGCCAGCAGCTTTCGCACTTTTGACTACGAGCAGTACTTC. This encodes CASSFRTFDYEQYF. The genes are TRBV5-1 and TRBJ2-7, with D uncertain. This CDR3 is 14 amino acids long. The V gene's germline CDR1 is SGHRS and CDR2 YFSETQ. V was cut by 2 bases and J by 3 bases, with 12 bases left in between.

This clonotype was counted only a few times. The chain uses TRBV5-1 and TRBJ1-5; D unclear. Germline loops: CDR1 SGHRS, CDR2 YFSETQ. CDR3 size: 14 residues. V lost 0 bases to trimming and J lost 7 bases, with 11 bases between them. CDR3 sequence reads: CASSLGGSGQPQHF. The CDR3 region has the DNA TGCGCCAGCAGCTTGGGCGGGTCGGGACAGCCCCAGCATTTT.

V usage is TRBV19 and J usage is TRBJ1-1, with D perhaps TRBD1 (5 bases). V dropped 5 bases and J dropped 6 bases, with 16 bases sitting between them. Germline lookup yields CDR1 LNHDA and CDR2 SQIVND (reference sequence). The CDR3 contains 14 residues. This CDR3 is CASSATGVSSEAFF. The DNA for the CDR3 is TGTGCCAGTAGTGCGACGGGGGTCTCTTCTGAAGCTTTCTTT.

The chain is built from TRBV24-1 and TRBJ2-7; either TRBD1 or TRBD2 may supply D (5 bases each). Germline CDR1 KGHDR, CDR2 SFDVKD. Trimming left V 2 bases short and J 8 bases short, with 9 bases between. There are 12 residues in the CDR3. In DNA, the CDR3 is TGTGCCACCAGTGATTCCCCGGGACAGCAGTACTTC. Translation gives CATSDSPGQQYF.

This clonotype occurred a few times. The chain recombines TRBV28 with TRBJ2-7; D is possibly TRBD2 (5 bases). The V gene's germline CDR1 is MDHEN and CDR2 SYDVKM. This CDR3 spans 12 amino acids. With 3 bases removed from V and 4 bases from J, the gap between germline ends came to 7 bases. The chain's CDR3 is CASSFREYEQYF. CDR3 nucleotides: TGTGCCAGCAGTTTTCGGGAATACGAGCAGTACTTC.

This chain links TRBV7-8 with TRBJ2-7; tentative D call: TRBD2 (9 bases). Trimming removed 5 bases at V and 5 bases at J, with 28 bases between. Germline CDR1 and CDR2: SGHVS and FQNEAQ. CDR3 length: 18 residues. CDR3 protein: CASSTGQGLAGGVDEQYF. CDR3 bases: TGTGCCAGCAGCACAGGACAGGGTCTGGCGGGAGGGGTGGACGAGCAGTACTTC. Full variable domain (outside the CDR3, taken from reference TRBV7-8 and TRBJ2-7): GAGVSQSPRYKVAKRGQDVALRCDPISGHVSLFWYQQALGQGPEFLTYFQNEAQLDKSGLPSDRFFAERPEGSVSTLKIQRTQQEDSAVYLCASSTGQGLAGGVDEQYFGPGTRLTVT.

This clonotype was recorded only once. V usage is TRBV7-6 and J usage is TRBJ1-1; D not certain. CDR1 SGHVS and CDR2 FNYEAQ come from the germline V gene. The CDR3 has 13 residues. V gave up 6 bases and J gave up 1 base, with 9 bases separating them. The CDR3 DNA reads TGTGCCAGCAGGACCGGACGGAACACTGAAGCTTTCTTT. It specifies CASRTGRNTEAFF.

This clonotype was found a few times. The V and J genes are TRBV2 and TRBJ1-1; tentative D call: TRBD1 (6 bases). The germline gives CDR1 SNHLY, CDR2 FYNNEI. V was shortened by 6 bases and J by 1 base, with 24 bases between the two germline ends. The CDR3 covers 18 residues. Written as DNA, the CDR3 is TGTGCCAGCAGGAAGGTCGGACAGCGCGAAAACACGAACACTGAAGCTTTCTTT. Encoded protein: CASRKVGQRENTNTEAFF.

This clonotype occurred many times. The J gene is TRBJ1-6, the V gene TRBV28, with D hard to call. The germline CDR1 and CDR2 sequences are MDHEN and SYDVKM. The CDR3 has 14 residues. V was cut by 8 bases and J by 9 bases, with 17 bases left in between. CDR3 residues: CASANRVRGSPLHF. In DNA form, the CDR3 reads TGTGCCAGCGCCAATCGGGTGCGGGGTTCACCCCTCCACTTT.

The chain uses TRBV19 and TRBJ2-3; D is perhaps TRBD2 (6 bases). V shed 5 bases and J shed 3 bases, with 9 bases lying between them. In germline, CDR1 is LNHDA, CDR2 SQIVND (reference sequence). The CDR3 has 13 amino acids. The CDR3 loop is CASSETRTDTQYF. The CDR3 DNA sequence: TGTGCCAGTAGTGAGACTAGGACAGATACGCAGTATTTT.

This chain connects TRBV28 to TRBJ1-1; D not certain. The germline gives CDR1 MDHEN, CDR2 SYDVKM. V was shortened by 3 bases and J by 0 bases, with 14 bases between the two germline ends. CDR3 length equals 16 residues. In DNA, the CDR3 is TGTGCCAGCAGTTTCTGGAGCGCGGGGATGAACACTGAAGCTTTCTTT. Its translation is CASSFWSAGMNTEAFF.